The present TCR beta chain was sequenced within a study of response to subunit inactivated influenza vaccine. Using its own MiXCR run on the RT-PCR reads, TCRdb lists one record per CDR3 protein. The repertoire holds 600,000 to 850,000 distinct CDR3 sequences, 14% seen once, with 7.5% to 8% in the top ten. The ends were cut back, 3 bases at V and 0 bases at J, with 10 bases in the middle. Germline V gives CDR1 LNHDA, CDR2 SQIVND (reference sequence). This CDR3 spans 15 amino acids. This clonotype appeared a few times. The V call is TRBV19, the J call TRBJ2-3, with D possibly matching TRBD2 (5 bases). The sequenced sample was PBMCs from blood, obtained less than 15 days before vaccination. The sequence was collected from a man between 50 and 59 years old who received an inactivated influenza vaccine. DNA of the CDR3: TGTGCCAGTAGTATGACGGGATACAGCACAGATACGCAGTATTTT. Its translation is CASSMTGYSTDTQYF.